This TCR beta chain comes out of a study of vaccination effects on CD4 cells after COVID-19. This clone turned up a few times. Its target is unknown. Within the ViraFEST assay, antigen-specific CD4+ T cells underwent expansion with viral peptide pools prior to sequencing. On roughly day 10 of culture, CD4+ T cells were separated out. Each vaccine recipient was nucleocapsid antibody negative and had no prior SARS-CoV-2 infection. Measured with immunoSEQ multiplex PCR; TCRdb has only the in-frame clones, and not every one. The sample has about 73,000 clones, approximately 75% seen once. This sequence originates from a human donor who received a COVID-19 vaccine. Sequenced here: CD4+ T cells from PBMCs cultured with HCoV-NL63 spike peptides, sampled before COVID-19 vaccination.

The DNA for the CDR3 is TGTGCCAGTAGTATAGGCGTCCATCTCCAGCCCCAGCATTTT. It translates to CASSIGVHLQPQHF. The chain links TRBV19 to TRBJ1-5; D not resolved. V lost 1 base and J lost 7, with 11 bases in between. The germline V gene encodes CDR1 LNHDA and CDR2 SQIVND (reference sequence). The CDR3 totals 14 residues.